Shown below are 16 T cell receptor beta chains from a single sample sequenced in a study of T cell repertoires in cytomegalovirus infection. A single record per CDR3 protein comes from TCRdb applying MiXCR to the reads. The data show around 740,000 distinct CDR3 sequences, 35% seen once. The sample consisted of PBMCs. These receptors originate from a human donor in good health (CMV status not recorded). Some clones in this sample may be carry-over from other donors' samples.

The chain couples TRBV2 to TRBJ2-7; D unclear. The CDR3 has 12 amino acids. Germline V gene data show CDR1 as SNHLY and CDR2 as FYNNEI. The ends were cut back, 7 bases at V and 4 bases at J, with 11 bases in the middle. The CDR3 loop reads CASIPNRYEQYF. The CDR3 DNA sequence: TGTGCCAGCATACCTAACCGGTACGAGCAGTACTTC.

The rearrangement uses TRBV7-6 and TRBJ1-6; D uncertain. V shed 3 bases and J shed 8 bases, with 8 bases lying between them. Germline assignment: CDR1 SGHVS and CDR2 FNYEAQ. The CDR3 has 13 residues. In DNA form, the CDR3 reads TGTGCCAGCAGCTTGAAGTACGATTCACCCCTCCACTTT. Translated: CASSLKYDSPLHF.

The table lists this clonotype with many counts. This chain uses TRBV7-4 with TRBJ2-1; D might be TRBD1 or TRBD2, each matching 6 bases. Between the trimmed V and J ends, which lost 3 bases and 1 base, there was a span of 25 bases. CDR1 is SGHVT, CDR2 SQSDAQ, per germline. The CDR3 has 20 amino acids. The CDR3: CASSFEGWRGSARSYNEQFF. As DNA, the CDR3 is TGTGCCAGCAGCTTCGAAGGATGGAGGGGGTCGGCTAGGTCCTACAATGAGCAGTTCTTC.

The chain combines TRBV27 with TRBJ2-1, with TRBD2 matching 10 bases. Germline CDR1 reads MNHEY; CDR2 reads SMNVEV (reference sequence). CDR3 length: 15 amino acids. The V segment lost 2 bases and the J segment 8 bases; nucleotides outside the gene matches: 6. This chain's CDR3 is CASSLAAGGSDEQFF. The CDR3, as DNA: TGTGCCAGCAGTTTAGCAGCGGGGGGGTCGGATGAGCAGTTCTTC.

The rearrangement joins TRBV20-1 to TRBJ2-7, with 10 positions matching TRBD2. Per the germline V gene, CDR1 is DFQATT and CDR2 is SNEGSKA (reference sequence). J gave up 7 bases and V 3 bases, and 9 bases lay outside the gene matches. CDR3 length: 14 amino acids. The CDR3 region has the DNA TGCAGTGCTAGTACGACTAGCGGGCCTTCAGAGCAGTACTTC. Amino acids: CSASTTSGPSEQYF.

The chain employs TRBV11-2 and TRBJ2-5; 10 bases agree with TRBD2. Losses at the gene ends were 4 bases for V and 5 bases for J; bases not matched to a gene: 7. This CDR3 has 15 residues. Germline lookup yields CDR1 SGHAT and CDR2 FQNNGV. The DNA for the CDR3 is TGTGCCAGCAGCTACGGACTAGCGGTATCGGAGACCCAGTACTTC. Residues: CASSYGLAVSETQYF.

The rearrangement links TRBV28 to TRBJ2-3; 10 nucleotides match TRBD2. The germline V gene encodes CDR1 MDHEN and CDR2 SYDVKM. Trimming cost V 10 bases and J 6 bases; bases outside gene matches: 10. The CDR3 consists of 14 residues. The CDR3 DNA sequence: TGTGCCATTGCCTTAGCGGGGGGTTCGGATACGCAGTATTTT. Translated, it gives CAIALAGGSDTQYF.

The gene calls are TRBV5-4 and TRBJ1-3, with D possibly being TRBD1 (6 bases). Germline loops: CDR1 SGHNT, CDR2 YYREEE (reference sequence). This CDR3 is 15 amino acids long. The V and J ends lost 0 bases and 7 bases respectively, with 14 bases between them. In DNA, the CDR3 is TGTGCCAGCAGCTTGGTTCCGGGGGCGCGGAACACCATATATTTT. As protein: CASSLVPGARNTIYF.

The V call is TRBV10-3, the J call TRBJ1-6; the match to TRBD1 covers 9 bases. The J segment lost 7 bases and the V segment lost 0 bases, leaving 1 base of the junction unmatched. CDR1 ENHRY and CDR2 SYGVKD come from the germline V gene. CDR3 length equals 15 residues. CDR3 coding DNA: TGTGCCATCAGTGAGTCAGGGACAGGGAATTCACCCCTCCACTTT. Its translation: CAISESGTGNSPLHF.

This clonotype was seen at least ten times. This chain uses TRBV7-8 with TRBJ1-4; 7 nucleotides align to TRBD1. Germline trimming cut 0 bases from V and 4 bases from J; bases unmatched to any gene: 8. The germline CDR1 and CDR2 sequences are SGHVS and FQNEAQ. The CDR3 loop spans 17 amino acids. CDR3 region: CASSLAVRGTDNEKLFF. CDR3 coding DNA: TGTGCCAGCAGCTTAGCGGTCCGGGGGACAGATAATGAAAAACTGTTTTTT. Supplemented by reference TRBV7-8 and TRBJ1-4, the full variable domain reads GAGVSQSPRYKVAKRGQDVALRCDPISGHVSLFWYQQALGQGPEFLTYFQNEAQLDKSGLPSDRFFAERPEGSVSTLKIQRTQQEDSAVYLCASSLAVRGTDNEKLFFGSGTQLSVL.

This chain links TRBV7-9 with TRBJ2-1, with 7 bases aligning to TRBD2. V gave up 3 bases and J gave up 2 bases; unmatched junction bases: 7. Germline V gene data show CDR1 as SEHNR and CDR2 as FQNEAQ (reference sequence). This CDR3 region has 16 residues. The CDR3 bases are TGTGCCAGCAGCTTTAGTCCTAGCGGACCCTACAATGAGCAGTTCTTC. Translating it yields CASSFSPSGPYNEQFF. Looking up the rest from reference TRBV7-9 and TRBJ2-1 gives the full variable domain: DTGVSQNPRHKITKRGQNVTFRCDPISEHNRLYWYRQTLGQGPEFLTYFQNEAQLEKSRLLSDRFSAERPKGSFSTLEIQRTEQGDSAMYLCASSFSPSGPYNEQFFGPGTRLTVL.

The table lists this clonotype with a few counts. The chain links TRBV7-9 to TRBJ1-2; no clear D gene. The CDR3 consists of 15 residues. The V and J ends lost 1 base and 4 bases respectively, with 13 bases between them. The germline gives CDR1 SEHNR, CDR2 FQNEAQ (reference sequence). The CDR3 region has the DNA TGTGCCAGCAGCTTAGTCCAGGCTCTTCTCTATGGCTACACCTTC. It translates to CASSLVQALLYGYTF.

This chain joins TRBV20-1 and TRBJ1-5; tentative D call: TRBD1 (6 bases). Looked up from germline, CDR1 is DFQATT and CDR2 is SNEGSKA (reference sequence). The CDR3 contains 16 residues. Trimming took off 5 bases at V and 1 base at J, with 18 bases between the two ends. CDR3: CSALPGQLRSNQPQHF. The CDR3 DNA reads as TGCAGTGCTCTTCCGGGACAACTAAGGAGCAATCAGCCCCAGCATTTT.

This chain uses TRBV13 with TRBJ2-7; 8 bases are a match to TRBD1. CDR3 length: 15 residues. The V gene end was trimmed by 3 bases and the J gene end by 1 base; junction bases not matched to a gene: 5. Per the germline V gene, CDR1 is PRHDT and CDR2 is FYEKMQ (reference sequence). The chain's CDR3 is CASSLAGQVSYEQYF. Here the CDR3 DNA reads TGTGCCAGCAGCTTGGCGGGACAGGTATCCTACGAGCAGTACTTC.

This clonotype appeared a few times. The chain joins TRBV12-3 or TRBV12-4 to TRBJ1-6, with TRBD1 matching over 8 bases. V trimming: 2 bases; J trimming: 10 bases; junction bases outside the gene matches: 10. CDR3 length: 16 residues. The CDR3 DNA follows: TGTGCCAGCAGTTTACGCGGGCAGGGGGCCCAGTCACCCCTCCACTTT. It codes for CASSLRGQGAQSPLHF.

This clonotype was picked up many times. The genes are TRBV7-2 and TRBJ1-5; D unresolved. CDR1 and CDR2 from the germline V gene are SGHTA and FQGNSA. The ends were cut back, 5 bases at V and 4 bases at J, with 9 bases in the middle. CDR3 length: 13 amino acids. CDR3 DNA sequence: TGTGCCAGCAGCCCGGACGGGAATCAGCCCCAGCATTTT. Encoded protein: CASSPDGNQPQHF.